A selection of T cell receptor beta chains follows, all from one sample in a study of T cells after posttransplantation cyclophosphamide. Sequenced by immunoSEQ multiplex PCR; TCRdb stores in-frame clones only, minus some. The data show about 47,000 clones, with approximately 94% seen just once and 2.5% to 3% held by the top ten. Sequencing was done on a sample of PBMCs. All receptors come from a woman aged 25 to 39 in good health and a related stem cell transplant donor. CDR3s include the opening cysteine and the closing phenylalanine or tryptophan. The order of the fields is CDR3 protein, CDR3 DNA, D gene, J gene, clone size, V gene. D genes are given only for firm matches. Part of the rows lack a size; the others show once, few, many or a class for expanded clones.

CDR3 protein: CASSDRDRGGDQPQHF; CDR3 DNA: TGTGCCAGCAGCGACAGGGACAGGGGAGGGGATCAGCCCCAGCATTTT; D gene: TRBD1; J gene: TRBJ1-5; clone size: NA; V gene: TRBV5-4
CDR3 protein: CASSFTGNANEKLFF; CDR3 DNA: TGTGCCAGCAGCTTTACAGGGAATGCAAATGAAAAACTGTTTTTT; D gene: NA; J gene: TRBJ1-4; clone size: NA; V gene: TRBV11-2
CDR3 protein: CASISQTGKTEAFF; CDR3 DNA: TGTGCCAGCATCAGCCAGACAGGAAAGACTGAAGCTTTCTTT; D gene: NA; J gene: TRBJ1-1; clone size: NA; V gene: TRBV2
CDR3 protein: CASSYSGAVEEKLFF; CDR3 DNA: TGTGCCAGCAGTTACTCGGGGGCTGTAGAGGAAAAACTGTTTTTT; D gene: NA; J gene: TRBJ1-4; clone size: NA; V gene: TRBV6-5
CDR3 protein: CASSLGERGQNGYTF; CDR3 DNA: TGTGCCAGCAGCTTAGGTGAAAGGGGGCAAAATGGCTACACCTTC; D gene: TRBD1; J gene: TRBJ1-2; clone size: NA; V gene: TRBV7-8
CDR3 protein: CASSDDRYNQPQHF; CDR3 DNA: TGTGCCAGCAGCGACGACAGGTACAATCAGCCCCAGCATTTT; D gene: NA; J gene: TRBJ1-5; clone size: NA; V gene: TRBV2
CDR3 protein: CAWSIGRYGYTF; CDR3 DNA: TGTGCCTGGAGCATTGGGAGGTATGGCTACACCTTC; D gene: NA; J gene: TRBJ1-2; clone size: once; V gene: TRBV30
CDR3 protein: CASSYGPESEQFF; CDR3 DNA: TGTGCCAGCAGTTACGGGCCAGAGAGTGAGCAGTTCTTC; D gene: NA; J gene: TRBJ2-1; clone size: NA; V gene: TRBV6-5
CDR3 protein: CASSYDGTGWSPLHF; CDR3 DNA: TGTGCCAGCAGTTACGACGGGACAGGGTGGTCACCCCTCCACTTT; D gene: TRBD1; J gene: TRBJ1-6; clone size: NA; V gene: TRBV6-6
CDR3 protein: CSVTRDRGQVEQYF; CDR3 DNA: TGCAGCGTCACAAGGGACAGGGGGCAGGTCGAGCAGTACTTC; D gene: TRBD1; J gene: TRBJ2-7; clone size: NA; V gene: TRBV29-1
CDR3 protein: CASSQDILNSGLYGYTF; CDR3 DNA: TGCGCCAGCAGCCAAGATATTTTAAACAGCGGGCTATATGGCTACACCTTC; D gene: NA; J gene: TRBJ1-2; clone size: NA; V gene: TRBV4-3
CDR3 protein: CASSHQTGWNTEAFF; CDR3 DNA: TGTGCCAGCAGCCACCAGACAGGGTGGAACACTGAAGCTTTCTTT; D gene: TRBD1; J gene: TRBJ1-1; clone size: NA; V gene: TRBV14
CDR3 protein: CASSFAPGGYEQYF; CDR3 DNA: TGTGCCAGCAGCTTCGCCCCCGGGGGCTACGAGCAGTACTTC; D gene: NA; J gene: TRBJ2-7; clone size: NA; V gene: TRBV7-2
CDR3 protein: CASSQGTVLYGYTF; CDR3 DNA: TGCGCCAGCAGCCAGGGGACAGTACTCTATGGCTACACCTTC; D gene: TRBD1; J gene: TRBJ1-2; clone size: NA; V gene: TRBV4-3
CDR3 protein: CASSPLGGGATDTQYF; CDR3 DNA: TGCGCCAGCAGCCCCCTGGGAGGGGGGGCCACAGATACGCAGTATTTT; D gene: NA; J gene: TRBJ2-3; clone size: NA; V gene: TRBV4-3
CDR3 protein: CASRTGSSPLHF; CDR3 DNA: TGTGCCAGCAGGACAGGCTCTTCACCCCTCCACTTT; D gene: NA; J gene: TRBJ1-6; clone size: NA; V gene: TRBV6-5
CDR3 protein: CASSFSGDGYTF; CDR3 DNA: TGTGCCAGCAGCTTTTCCGGGGATGGCTACACCTTC; D gene: NA; J gene: TRBJ1-2; clone size: NA; V gene: TRBV7-2
CDR3 protein: CAWSSARALSQYF; CDR3 DNA: TGTGCCTGGAGTTCTGCCAGGGCCCTTTCGCAGTACTTC; D gene: NA; J gene: TRBJ2-7; clone size: NA; V gene: TRBV30
CDR3 protein: CASSVAVRGSGNTIYF; CDR3 DNA: TGTGCCAGCAGCGTAGCCGTTAGGGGTTCTGGAAACACCATATATTTT; D gene: NA; J gene: TRBJ1-3; clone size: NA; V gene: TRBV9
CDR3 protein: CASSVQGAAQETQYF; CDR3 DNA: TGTGCCAGCAGCGTCCAGGGGGCCGCTCAAGAGACCCAGTACTTC; D gene: TRBD1; J gene: TRBJ2-5; clone size: NA; V gene: TRBV9
CDR3 protein: CATSSLLGGNYEQYF; CDR3 DNA: TGTGCCACCAGCAGCTTACTGGGGGGGAACTACGAGCAGTACTTC; D gene: TRBD2; J gene: TRBJ2-7; clone size: NA; V gene: TRBV15
CDR3 protein: CASSLKGARGYQPQHF; CDR3 DNA: TGTGCCAGCAGCTTGAAGGGGGCGAGGGGATATCAGCCCCAGCATTTT; D gene: TRBD1; J gene: TRBJ1-5; clone size: NA; V gene: TRBV5-6